A selection of T cell receptor beta chains follows, all from one sample in a study of T cell responses to AZD1222 COVID-19 vaccine. Sequencing used immunoSEQ multiplex PCR; TCRdb keeps in-frame clones, though not all of them. Altogether roughly 120,000 clones are present, 85% being singletons, with the ten largest covering around 4.4%. Sequencing was performed on peripheral blood, taken 28 days after the second AZD1222 dose. All receptors come from an adult who received the AZD1222 COVID-19 vaccine. CDR3s include the opening cysteine and the closing phenylalanine or tryptophan. Fields, in order: V gene, J gene, clone size, D gene, CDR3 DNA, CDR3 protein. D genes are given only for firm matches. A row's size may be missing; if present it is once, few, many or a size class.

v_call: TRBV5-1; j_call: TRBJ1-4; clone_size: once; d_call: .; cdr3_nt: TGCGCCAGCAGCTCAGGGACGGTGAATGAAAAACTGTTTTTT; cdr3_aa: CASSSGTVNEKLFF
v_call: TRBV3-1/TRBV3-2; j_call: TRBJ1-2; clone_size: .; d_call: .; cdr3_nt: TGTGCCAGCAGCCAAGAGGCGGGGGGTAACTATGGCTACACCTTC; cdr3_aa: CASSQEAGGNYGYTF
v_call: TRBV11-2; j_call: TRBJ2-7; clone_size: .; d_call: TRBD1; cdr3_nt: TGTGCCAGCAGCTTATCTAGGACAGGGGGCAACGAGCAGTACTTC; cdr3_aa: CASSLSRTGGNEQYF
v_call: TRBV14; j_call: TRBJ2-7; clone_size: .; d_call: TRBD1; cdr3_nt: TGTGCCAGCAGCCAAGTACAGGGGAGAACCTACGAGCAGTACTTC; cdr3_aa: CASSQVQGRTYEQYF
v_call: TRBV7-9; j_call: TRBJ1-1; clone_size: .; d_call: TRBD1; cdr3_nt: TGTGCCAGCAGTTTTGGACAGGAGAACACTGAAGCTTTCTTT; cdr3_aa: CASSFGQENTEAFF
v_call: TRBV5-6; j_call: TRBJ1-6; clone_size: .; d_call: .; cdr3_nt: TGTGCCAGCCCCGGAAGCTCCTATAATTCACCCCTCCACTTT; cdr3_aa: CASPGSSYNSPLHF
v_call: TRBV6-2/TRBV6-3; j_call: TRBJ1-2; clone_size: .; d_call: .; cdr3_nt: TGTGCCAGCAGCCTTATGCCGAGCTATGGCTACACCTTC; cdr3_aa: CASSLMPSYGYTF
v_call: TRBV11-2; j_call: TRBJ2-1; clone_size: .; d_call: TRBD2; cdr3_nt: TGTGCCAGCAGGTCATTAGCGGGGGGACCGGGTGAGCAGTTCTTC; cdr3_aa: CASRSLAGGPGEQFF
v_call: TRBV5-1; j_call: TRBJ1-1; clone_size: .; d_call: .; cdr3_nt: TGCGCCAGCAGCTTAGGAGGCATGAACACTGAAGCTTTCTTT; cdr3_aa: CASSLGGMNTEAFF
v_call: TRBV19; j_call: TRBJ2-3; clone_size: few; d_call: .; cdr3_nt: TGTGCCAGTAGTACCCGACAGCGTTCCGCAGATACGCAGTATTTT; cdr3_aa: CASSTRQRSADTQYF
v_call: TRBV7-2; j_call: TRBJ1-6; clone_size: .; d_call: TRBD1; cdr3_nt: TGTGCCAGCAGCAAGGACAGGGCGTATTCACCCCTCCACTTT; cdr3_aa: CASSKDRAYSPLHF
v_call: TRBV4-2; j_call: TRBJ1-4; clone_size: .; d_call: .; cdr3_nt: TGTGCCAGCAGCCAAGATGAGATTCGCCCGGGGAGGGGAACTAATGAAAAACTGTTTTTT; cdr3_aa: CASSQDEIRPGRGTNEKLFF
v_call: TRBV19; j_call: TRBJ1-1; clone_size: .; d_call: .; cdr3_nt: TGTGCCAGTACCCCACAGGTTAACACTGAAGCTTTCTTT; cdr3_aa: CASTPQVNTEAFF
v_call: TRBV28; j_call: TRBJ1-1; clone_size: .; d_call: .; cdr3_nt: TGTGCCAGCAGGTCGGCGACAGCGTTGAACACTGAAGCTTTCTTT; cdr3_aa: CASRSATALNTEAFF
v_call: TRBV5-1; j_call: TRBJ1-6; clone_size: .; d_call: .; cdr3_nt: TGCGCCAGCGGGAGGGCGGGACAAAATTCACCCCTCCACTTT; cdr3_aa: CASGRAGQNSPLHF
v_call: TRBV6-1; j_call: TRBJ1-6; clone_size: .; d_call: TRBD1; cdr3_nt: TGTGCCAGCAGTGATATAGGACAGGGGTTCTATAATTCACCCCTCCACTTT; cdr3_aa: CASSDIGQGFYNSPLHF
v_call: TRBV5-1; j_call: TRBJ1-1; clone_size: .; d_call: .; cdr3_nt: TGCGCCAGCAGCTCCCGGGGGATGAACACTGAAGCTTTCTTT; cdr3_aa: CASSSRGMNTEAFF
v_call: TRBV7-9; j_call: TRBJ2-5; clone_size: few; d_call: .; cdr3_nt: TGTGCCAGCGTGGGAGGTGAGACCCAGTACTTC; cdr3_aa: CASVGGETQYF
v_call: TRBV7-6; j_call: TRBJ1-1; clone_size: .; d_call: .; cdr3_nt: TGTGCCAGCAGCCAGGACGGGAACACTGAAGCTTTCTTT; cdr3_aa: CASSQDGNTEAFF
v_call: TRBV28; j_call: TRBJ1-2; clone_size: .; d_call: .; cdr3_nt: TGTGCCAGCAGTTCTTATTCGACCACCTTC; cdr3_aa: CASSSYSTTF
v_call: TRBV5-4; j_call: TRBJ2-1; clone_size: .; d_call: .; cdr3_nt: TGTGCCAGCAGCTTGGGACTAGTAAGCGACAATGAGCAGTTCTTC; cdr3_aa: CASSLGLVSDNEQFF
v_call: TRBV5-4; j_call: TRBJ1-4; clone_size: .; d_call: .; cdr3_nt: TGTGCCAGCAGCTTGATTAATGAGGGGGAAAAACTGTTTTTT; cdr3_aa: CASSLINEGEKLFF
v_call: TRBV11-2; j_call: TRBJ2-3; clone_size: .; d_call: .; cdr3_nt: TGTGCCAGCAGCTTAGTACAGCGAGATACGCAGTATTTT; cdr3_aa: CASSLVQRDTQYF
v_call: TRBV11-2; j_call: TRBJ1-1; clone_size: .; d_call: .; cdr3_nt: TGTGCCAGCAGCTACGGGGAGGGAAGCGCTGAAGCTTTCTTT; cdr3_aa: CASSYGEGSAEAFF
v_call: TRBV12-5; j_call: TRBJ1-1; clone_size: .; d_call: .; cdr3_nt: TGTGCTAGTGGTTTGAGCGCTGAAGCTTTCTTT; cdr3_aa: CASGLSAEAFF
v_call: TRBV7-3; j_call: TRBJ2-5; clone_size: few; d_call: .; cdr3_nt: TGTGCCAGCAGCTCCGGATGGGGGGCGCAAGAGACCCAGTACTTC; cdr3_aa: CASSSGWGAQETQYF
v_call: TRBV28; j_call: TRBJ1-4; clone_size: .; d_call: .; cdr3_nt: TGTGCCAGCAGTTTAATCGGGGGCGGGTATTCTAATGAAAAACTGTTTTTT; cdr3_aa: CASSLIGGGYSNEKLFF
v_call: TRBV5-1; j_call: TRBJ2-1; clone_size: .; d_call: TRBD1; cdr3_nt: TGCGCCAGCAGCTTGCTGGGGACAGGGGCCTACAATGAGCAGTTCTTC; cdr3_aa: CASSLLGTGAYNEQFF
v_call: TRBV10-3; j_call: TRBJ2-1; clone_size: .; d_call: TRBD2; cdr3_nt: TGTGCCCTAGGACTAGCGGGGGGAGTAGGCTACAATGAGCAGTTCTTC; cdr3_aa: CALGLAGGVGYNEQFF
v_call: TRBV28; j_call: TRBJ1-4; clone_size: .; d_call: .; cdr3_nt: TGTGCCAGCAGTTTGGTGGCAACTAATGAAAAACTGTTTTTT; cdr3_aa: CASSLVATNEKLFF
v_call: TRBV3-1/TRBV3-2; j_call: TRBJ1-5; clone_size: once; d_call: TRBD1; cdr3_nt: TGTGCCAGCAGCCAATCGACAGGGAATTATCAGCCCCAGCATTTT; cdr3_aa: CASSQSTGNYQPQHF
v_call: TRBV9; j_call: TRBJ2-7; clone_size: .; d_call: TRBD1; cdr3_nt: TGTGCCAGCAGCCCTCCGGGACAGATGTTCCGAAGGTACTTC; cdr3_aa: CASSPPGQMFRRYF
v_call: TRBV6-5; j_call: TRBJ1-2; clone_size: .; d_call: .; cdr3_nt: TGTGCCAGCAGTTACGGCAGGGTCCCGAACTACTATGGCTACACCTTC; cdr3_aa: CASSYGRVPNYYGYTF
v_call: TRBV18; j_call: TRBJ2-3; clone_size: .; d_call: .; cdr3_nt: TGTGCCAGCTCATCAGAAACACGAACGCGCACAGATACGCAGTATTTT; cdr3_aa: CASSSETRTRTDTQYF
v_call: TRBV3-1/TRBV3-2; j_call: TRBJ1-5; clone_size: .; d_call: .; cdr3_nt: TGTGCCAGCAGCATCCAGTATAGCAATCAGCCCCAGCATTTT; cdr3_aa: CASSIQYSNQPQHF
v_call: TRBV12-3/TRBV12-4; j_call: TRBJ1-6; clone_size: once; d_call: .; cdr3_nt: TGTGCCAGCAGTTTGACCGAGAATTCACCCCTCCACTTT; cdr3_aa: CASSLTENSPLHF
v_call: TRBV18; j_call: TRBJ1-3; clone_size: .; d_call: TRBD1; cdr3_nt: TGTGCCAGCTCACCACCGGGACAGAGTTTAGGAAACACCATATATTTT; cdr3_aa: CASSPPGQSLGNTIYF
v_call: TRBV6-5; j_call: TRBJ2-3; clone_size: .; d_call: .; cdr3_nt: TGTGCCAGCAACATGGGCGGAAGAGATACGCAGTATTTT; cdr3_aa: CASNMGGRDTQYF
v_call: TRBV3-1/TRBV3-2; j_call: TRBJ1-2; clone_size: few; d_call: TRBD1; cdr3_nt: TGTGCCAGCAGCCGTACCGACAGGGCCCCGACCTATGGCTACACCTTC; cdr3_aa: CASSRTDRAPTYGYTF
v_call: TRBV7-9; j_call: TRBJ1-2; clone_size: .; d_call: TRBD1; cdr3_nt: TGTGCCAGCAGCTTAGATCGAGTGACAGGGATCGCTGGCTACACCTTC; cdr3_aa: CASSLDRVTGIAGYTF
v_call: TRBV7-6; j_call: TRBJ1-2; clone_size: .; d_call: .; cdr3_nt: TGTGCCAGCAGCTTACGGGGGGGGACTGGCTACACCTTC; cdr3_aa: CASSLRGGTGYTF
v_call: TRBV12-3/TRBV12-4; j_call: TRBJ1-2; clone_size: .; d_call: .; cdr3_nt: TGTGCCAGCAGTCCTGGGGGGTTCGATGGCTACACCTTC; cdr3_aa: CASSPGGFDGYTF
v_call: TRBV4-1; j_call: TRBJ1-1; clone_size: .; d_call: TRBD1; cdr3_nt: TGCGCCAGCAGCCAGACAGGGGGTCTCACTGAAGCTTTCTTT; cdr3_aa: CASSQTGGLTEAFF
v_call: TRBV4-2; j_call: TRBJ2-3; clone_size: .; d_call: .; cdr3_nt: TGTGCCAGCAGCCAAGATCCGGCGGGGGCTGGCACAGATACGCAGTATTTT; cdr3_aa: CASSQDPAGAGTDTQYF
v_call: TRBV24-1; j_call: TRBJ2-7; clone_size: .; d_call: TRBD1; cdr3_nt: TGTGCCACCAGTGATCCTGGACAGGGGGACTCCTACGAGCAGTACTTC; cdr3_aa: CATSDPGQGDSYEQYF
v_call: TRBV6-5; j_call: TRBJ1-2; clone_size: .; d_call: .; cdr3_nt: TGTGCCAGCAGCTCCGAGGGAGGCCTGAGCTATGGCTACACCTTC; cdr3_aa: CASSSEGGLSYGYTF
v_call: TRBV11-3; j_call: TRBJ2-7; clone_size: many; d_call: .; cdr3_nt: TGTGCCAGCAGCTTAGGTTCAGGGCTGGGGGAGCAGTACTTC; cdr3_aa: CASSLGSGLGEQYF
v_call: TRBV14; j_call: TRBJ1-3; clone_size: .; d_call: .; cdr3_nt: TGTGCCAGCAGCCAAGACAGTGTTTTACGCACCATATATTTT; cdr3_aa: CASSQDSVLRTIYF
v_call: TRBV10-3; j_call: TRBJ2-7; clone_size: .; d_call: .; cdr3_nt: TGTGCCATCAGAGGTAACACCGGCGACGAGCAGTACTTC; cdr3_aa: CAIRGNTGDEQYF
v_call: TRBV20-1; j_call: TRBJ1-5; clone_size: .; d_call: TRBD1; cdr3_nt: TGCAGTGCTAGTAGACCTGGTTTGGGTCAGGGGGCGCGGGGTAATCAGCCCCAGCATTTT; cdr3_aa: CSASRPGLGQGARGNQPQHF
v_call: TRBV21-1; j_call: TRBJ1-3; clone_size: .; d_call: .; cdr3_nt: TGTGCCAGCAGCAAAGTTGAAACAGGGGGCTCTGGAAACACCATATATTTT; cdr3_aa: CASSKVETGGSGNTIYF
v_call: TRBV5-1; j_call: TRBJ1-1; clone_size: .; d_call: .; cdr3_nt: TGCGCCAGCAGCTTATCAGGGACCTTGAACACTGAAGCTTTCTTT; cdr3_aa: CASSLSGTLNTEAFF
v_call: TRBV2; j_call: TRBJ1-5; clone_size: .; d_call: TRBD1; cdr3_nt: TGTGCCAGCAGTGGGGGGACAGGGGATGGCCAGCCCCAGCATTTT; cdr3_aa: CASSGGTGDGQPQHF
v_call: TRBV10-3; j_call: TRBJ2-2; clone_size: .; d_call: .; cdr3_nt: TGTGCCATCAGTCCGACAGCCAACACCGGGGAGCTGTTTTTT; cdr3_aa: CAISPTANTGELFF
v_call: TRBV30; j_call: TRBJ1-1; clone_size: once; d_call: TRBD1; cdr3_nt: TGTGCCTGGACCACGGACAGGGTCTTTAGGAACACTGAAGCTTTCTTT; cdr3_aa: CAWTTDRVFRNTEAFF
v_call: TRBV12-3/TRBV12-4; j_call: TRBJ1-1; clone_size: .; d_call: .; cdr3_nt: TGTGCCAGCAGCACGACAGAGAACACTGAAGCTTTCTTT; cdr3_aa: CASSTTENTEAFF
v_call: TRBV6-5; j_call: TRBJ1-1; clone_size: few; d_call: .; cdr3_nt: TGTGCCAGCAGCCCAGGTTGGAGGAACACTGAAGCTTTCTTT; cdr3_aa: CASSPGWRNTEAFF
v_call: TRBV27; j_call: TRBJ2-1; clone_size: once; d_call: .; cdr3_nt: TGTGCCAGCAGAGAGAGCTCCTACAATGAGCAGTTCTTC; cdr3_aa: CASRESSYNEQFF